Listed below are T cell receptor beta chains from one sample, sequenced in a study of blood T cells in healthy people across ages. TCRdb ran MiXCR on the 5' RACE reads and lists one entry per CDR3 protein. Of some 1 million distinct CDR3 sequences in the sample, 35% to 55% were seen once. Sequenced input: blood. The receptors stem from a woman aged 55-75 years in good health. The CDR3 runs from the conserved cysteine through the conserved F or W. The order of the fields is D gene, J gene, V gene, clone size, CDR3 protein, CDR3 DNA. The D gene is left open where the match is weak. Size is omitted from some rows. Given values are once, few, many or a class for expanded clones.

D: TRBD1
J: TRBJ1-1
V: TRBV5-1
size: .
CDR3: CASSRGQPNTEAFF
DNA: TGCGCCAGCAGTCGGGGACAGCCGAACACTGAAGCTTTCTTT

D: .
J: TRBJ1-5
V: TRBV10-3
size: .
CDR3: CAISRGEGNQPQHF
DNA: TGTGCCATCAGCAGGGGAGAGGGCAATCAGCCCCAGCATTTT

D: .
J: TRBJ2-5
V: TRBV7-9
size: few
CDR3: CASSLVLGARLETQYF
DNA: TGTGCCAGCAGCTTAGTTCTGGGGGCGCGACTAGAGACCCAGTACTTC

D: TRBD2
J: TRBJ2-5
V: TRBV6-1
size: .
CDR3: CASIAGGLAGGIRETQYF
DNA: TGTGCCAGCATCGCGGGGGGACTAGCGGGAGGGATTAGAGAGACCCAGTACTTC

D: TRBD2
J: TRBJ2-1
V: TRBV20-1
size: .
CDR3: CSARRASGTSGEQFF
DNA: TGCAGTGCTAGACGGGCTAGCGGGACATCCGGAGAGCAGTTCTTC

D: TRBD1
J: TRBJ2-1
V: TRBV6-5
size: many
CDR3: CASTLGQGVRNEQFF
DNA: TGTGCCAGCACCCTGGGACAGGGGGTCCGGAATGAGCAGTTCTTC

D: TRBD2
J: TRBJ2-7
V: TRBV11-2
size: .
CDR3: CASSLRREGEQYF
DNA: TGTGCCAGCAGCTTAAGGCGGGAGGGCGAGCAGTACTTC

D: .
J: TRBJ2-7
V: TRBV3-1
size: .
CDR3: CASSQGLGVESYEQYF
DNA: TGTGCCAGCAGCCAAGGACTAGGGGTGGAGTCCTACGAGCAGTACTTC

D: .
J: TRBJ2-3
V: TRBV4-1
size: once
CDR3: CASSQGDFSSTDTQYF
DNA: TGCGCCAGCAGCCAAGGGGATTTTTCTAGCACAGATACGCAGTATTTT

D: .
J: TRBJ2-1
V: TRBV6-6
size: .
CDR3: CASSDDPASYNEQFF
DNA: TGTGCCAGCAGTGACGACCCCGCCTCGTACAATGAGCAGTTCTTC

D: .
J: TRBJ2-1
V: TRBV5-1
size: .
CDR3: CASSPLERNEQFF
DNA: TGCGCCAGCAGCCCCTTAGAGAGGAATGAGCAGTTCTTC